The present T cell receptor (beta chain) was sequenced within a study of blood T cell repertoires in COVID-19. Study information: From the United States, Italy and Spain came samples of acute and convalescent COVID-19. Nucleic acid was either cDNA or gDNA, and it came from T cells, B-cell-depleted T cells, or PBMCs.

This clone appeared once. The authors' processing: Amplified reference gene primers provided the basis for estimating nucleated cell counts. Sequenced by immunoSEQ multiplex PCR; TCRdb stores in-frame clones only, minus some. The V and J calls and clone size were taken over from that table, and D and trimming were inferred from the DNA. The table has 75,000 to 100,000 clones, around 80% seen once. After removal of 4 bases from V and 2 bases from J, the junction contained 10 bases not matched to a gene. CDR1 is SGHTA and CDR2 is FQGTGA in the germline V gene. The CDR3 is 16 residues long. The chain links TRBV7-3 to TRBJ2-7; the match to TRBD2 covers 8 bases. The specimen was peripheral blood. The TCR originated in an elderly woman with acute or convalescent COVID-19. CDR3 sequence: CASSSPRDSGTYEQYF. CDR3 DNA sequence: TGTGCCAGCAGCTCACCCCGGGATAGCGGGACCTACGAGCAGTACTTC.